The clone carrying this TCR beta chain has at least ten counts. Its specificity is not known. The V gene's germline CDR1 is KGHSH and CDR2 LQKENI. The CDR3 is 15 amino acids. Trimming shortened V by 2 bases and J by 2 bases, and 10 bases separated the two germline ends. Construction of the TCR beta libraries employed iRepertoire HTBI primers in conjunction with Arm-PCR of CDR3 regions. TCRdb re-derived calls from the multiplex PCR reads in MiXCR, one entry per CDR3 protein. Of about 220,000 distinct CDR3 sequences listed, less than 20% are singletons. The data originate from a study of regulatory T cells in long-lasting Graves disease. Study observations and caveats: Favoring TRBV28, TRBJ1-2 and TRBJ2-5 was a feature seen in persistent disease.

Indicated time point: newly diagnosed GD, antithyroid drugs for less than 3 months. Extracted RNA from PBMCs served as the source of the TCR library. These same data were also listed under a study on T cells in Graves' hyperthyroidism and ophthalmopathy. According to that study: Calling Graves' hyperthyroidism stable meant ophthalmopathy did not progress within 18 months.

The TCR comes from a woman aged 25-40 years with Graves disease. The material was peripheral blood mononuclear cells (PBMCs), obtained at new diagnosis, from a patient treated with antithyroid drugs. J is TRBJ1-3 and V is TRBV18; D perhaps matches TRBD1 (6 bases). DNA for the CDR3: TGTGCCAGCTCACCAGGGCCAGGGGCTGGAAACACCATATATTTT. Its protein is CASSPGPGAGNTIYF.